Sequencing of this T cell receptor (beta chain) was carried out in a study of T cells in women clearing cervical HPV infection. Study-wide context: Case blood was drawn when the lesion was first found; control blood after infection became undetectable. Whole-study findings and limits: T-cell numbers per sample were unknown and may explain richness differences. Cases carried less TRBV6-7 than controls: 0.11% versus 0.16%.

Sequencing used immunoSEQ multiplex PCR; TCRdb keeps in-frame clones, though not all of them. The data show about 45,000 clones, and the top ten clones hold around 1.3%. Cervical HPV DNA detected by MY09/MY11 PCR, typed by dot-blot. For this clone: The antigen is unknown. The CDR3 is cut off 3 residues early in the read; its end comes from the germline J gene.

The CDR3 consists of 15 residues. In germline, CDR1 is SGHNT, CDR2 YYREEE (reference sequence). With V trimmed by 4 bases and J by 7 bases, 9 bases remained unmatched. The chain is built from TRBV5-4 and TRBJ2-2, with 8 nucleotides matching TRBD1. This TCR derives from a woman aged 18 to 69 with a cervical HPV16 infection that either progressed to CIN3+ or cleared (not recorded which). Sequencing was done on a sample of blood buffy coat. CDR3 in amino acids: CASSLRQGMDGELFF. CDR3 DNA, as far as it was read: TGTGCCAGCAGCCTACGACAGGGGATGGACGGGGAG.